One TCR beta chain is described in this entry. Its antigen is not identified. The data were obtained in a study of CD8 T cells in Susac syndrome. Study-wide results and caveats: As the study acknowledged, the number of individuals in its TCR sequencing and HLA analysis was relatively small.

TEMRA cells underwent FACS enrichment and CD8+ and CD4+ T cells underwent negative isolation. With 6 bases clipped from V and 3 bases from J, the junction kept 8 bases outside the gene matches. CDR1 and CDR2 from the germline V gene are SQVTM and ANQGSEA. This CDR3 is built from 13 residues. RNA totalling roughly 0.45 to 1 ug underwent reverse transcription with random hexamers. By means of immunoSEQ multiplex PCR, TCR beta CDR3 spanning 54 Vbeta and 13 Jbeta underwent amplification. MiXCR was run by TCRdb on the immunoSEQ multiplex PCR reads, yielding one entry per CDR3 protein. The sample lists 120,000 to 150,000 distinct CDR3 sequences, 85% to 95% occurring once.

The chain employs TRBV29-1 and TRBJ2-7, with 7 bases identical to TRBD2. This sequence was found in a human donor in good health. The sequencing input was CD8+ T cells from PBMCs. The CDR3 protein is CSVCWRENYEQYF. CDR3 nucleotides: TGCAGCGTGTGTTGGCGGGAGAACTACGAGCAGTACTTC.